Following are 30 T cell receptor beta chains from one sample sequenced in a study of shared clonotypes between healthy human individuals. Libraries were prepared by immunoSEQ multiplex PCR; TCRdb keeps only in-frame clonotypes and omits some of them. The sample shows about 230,000 clones, 65% to 70% of them seen only once. The material sequenced was memory CD4+ T cells sorted from blood. Regarding subset: CD45RA-negative fraction. These receptor sequences come from a man aged 25-45 years in good health.

The chain is built from TRBV18 and TRBJ2-5, with 9 bases lining up with TRBD1. V lost 2 bases and J lost 4; bases outside the gene matches: 11. The CDR3 runs 17 residues. CDR1 and CDR2 from the germline V gene are KGHSH and LQKENI. CDR3 region: CASSPRTGTGRGETQYF. CDR3 bases: TGTGCCAGCTCACCAAGGACCGGGACAGGGAGGGGAGAGACCCAGTACTTC.

The chain recombines TRBV7-9 with TRBJ2-1; 11 bases line up with TRBD1. With 1 base clipped from V and 1 base from J, the junction kept 6 bases outside the gene matches. The CDR3 contains 18 residues. Germline V gene sequence: CDR1 SEHNR, CDR2 FQNEAQ (reference sequence). CDR3 DNA sequence: TGTGCCAGCAGCTTAGAGTGGGGACAGGGGGTATCCTACAATGAGCAGTTCTTC. Translating gives CASSLEWGQGVSYNEQFF.

V usage is TRBV7-6 and J usage is TRBJ2-2; 11 nucleotides match TRBD2. Trimming removed 1 base from V and 4 bases from J; junction bases left unmatched: 2. Germline V gene data show CDR1 as SGHVS and CDR2 as FNYEAQ. The CDR3 has 16 residues. As DNA, the CDR3 is TGTGCCAGCAGCTTAGTAGCGGGAGGGTCCACCGGGGAGCTGTTTTTT. As protein: CASSLVAGGSTGELFF.

This sequence joins TRBV5-4 and TRBJ2-3, with D perhaps TRBD2 (5 bases). The CDR3 contains 14 residues. The germline CDR1 and CDR2 sequences are SGHNT and YYREEE (reference sequence). Trimming removed 0 bases from V and 4 bases from J, with 9 bases in between. CDR3 nucleotide sequence: TGTGCCAGCAGCTTGGATTCGGGATCAGATACGCAGTATTTT. It codes for CASSLDSGSDTQYF.

The chain has TRBV6-6 and TRBJ2-5; D remains ambiguous. The germline gives CDR1 MNHNY, CDR2 SVGAGI (reference sequence). V dropped 7 bases and J dropped 6 bases, with 15 bases sitting between them. CDR3 length equals 13 residues. The CDR3 DNA reads as TGTGCCAGCAACTGGCAGCCTCGGAAGACCCAGTACTTC. Protein: CASNWQPRKTQYF.

This chain links TRBV7-9 with TRBJ2-3; D call uncertain. Between the trimmed V and J ends, which lost 1 base and 7 bases, there was a span of 9 bases. CDR1 is SEHNR and CDR2 is FQNEAQ in the germline V gene (reference sequence). The CDR3 has 13 residues. The chain's CDR3 is CASSLDGVHTQYF. CDR3 coding DNA: TGTGCCAGCAGCTTAGATGGGGTGCATACGCAGTATTTT.

J is TRBJ2-2 and V is TRBV5-1; D is ambiguous. Trimming stripped 4 bases from V and 3 bases from J, with 10 bases between. The CDR3 length is 14 residues. The V gene's germline CDR1 is SGHRS and CDR2 YFSETQ. The CDR3 protein is CASSPASDTGELFF. DNA of the CDR3: TGCGCCAGCAGCCCCGCGTCGGACACCGGGGAGCTGTTTTTT.

This chain uses TRBV5-4 with TRBJ2-6, with D unresolved. Germline CDR1 is SGHNT and CDR2 is YYREEE (reference sequence). The CDR3 runs 15 residues. V was shortened by 4 bases and J by 0 bases, with 8 bases between the two germline ends. The CDR3 is CASSVPSSGANVLTF. In DNA form, the CDR3 reads TGTGCCAGCAGCGTACCCAGCTCTGGGGCCAACGTCCTGACTTTC. Using reference TRBV5-4 and TRBJ2-6 for the parts outside the CDR3, the full variable domain is ETGVTQSPTHLIKTRGQQVTLRCSSQSGHNTVSWYQQALGQGPQFIFQYYREEENGRGNFPPRFSGLQFPNYSSELNVNALELDDSALYLCASSVPSSGANVLTFGAGSRLTVL.

The rearrangement links TRBV11-2 to TRBJ2-2; 10 bases fit TRBD2. Trimming took 1 base from V and 5 from J; bases not matched to a gene: 1. Per the germline V gene, CDR1 is SGHAT and CDR2 is FQNNGV. This CDR3 is built from 15 residues. DNA of the CDR3: TGTGCCAGCAGCTTAGTAGCGGGAGGTACCGGGGAGCTGTTTTTT. Encoded protein: CASSLVAGGTGELFF.

The genes are TRBV27 and TRBJ1-1, with D possibly matching TRBD1 (5 bases). CDR1 and CDR2 from the germline V gene are MNHEY and SMNVEV (reference sequence). This CDR3 contains 17 residues. The V gene lost 5 bases and the J gene lost 4 bases, with 23 bases spanning the gap. DNA for the CDR3: TGTGCCAGCAGTACCCCCTTGGACAAGGCTGGGCGCACTGAAGCTTTCTTT. As protein: CASSTPLDKAGRTEAFF.

The chain recombines TRBV5-1 with TRBJ2-2, with TRBD2 identical over 11 bases. The junction had 8 bases not matched to a gene; V was cut back by 2 bases and J by 5 bases. The V gene's germline CDR1 is SGHRS and CDR2 YFSETQ. This CDR3 spans 17 amino acids. The CDR3 coding sequence is TGCGCCAGCAGCTTACGGACTAGCGGGTTGGGGACCGGGGAGCTGTTTTTT. It is translated as CASSLRTSGLGTGELFF.

This clone was found once. The V call is TRBV4-1, the J call TRBJ2-5; 10 bases fit TRBD1. V dropped 2 bases and J dropped 0; count of bases not matched to a gene: 6. The V gene's germline CDR1 is MGHRA and CDR2 YSYEKL. This CDR3 contains 17 residues. CDR3 residues: CASSQSTGGRYQETQYF. CDR3 DNA sequence: TGCGCCAGCAGCCAATCGACAGGGGGCCGGTACCAAGAGACCCAGTACTTC.

A few counts support this clone. The rearrangement joins TRBV2 to TRBJ1-5; TRBD1 agrees at 8 bases. Trimming took 5 bases from V and 2 from J; bases not matched to a gene: 5. This CDR3 is built from 15 residues. Germline V gene sequence: CDR1 SNHLY, CDR2 FYNNEI. The CDR3 protein is CASSPDRAGNQPQHF. CDR3 nucleotides: TGTGCCAGCAGTCCGGACAGGGCGGGCAATCAGCCCCAGCATTTT.

The chain has TRBV6-1 and TRBJ1-2; 7 nucleotides match TRBD1. CDR1 is MNHNS, CDR2 SASEGT, per germline. With 3 bases clipped from V and 4 bases from J, the junction kept 5 bases outside the gene matches. This CDR3 is 14 amino acids long. CDR3 loop: CASSDWGQRYGYTF. CDR3 DNA sequence: TGTGCCAGCAGTGATTGGGGACAGCGCTATGGCTACACCTTC.

CDR3 loop: CASTTLRSSGWGSYNEQFF. CDR3 nucleotides: TGTGCCAGCACTACCTTACGGTCTAGCGGTTGGGGCTCCTACAATGAGCAGTTCTTC. This chain links TRBV11-2 with TRBJ2-1, with 7 bases matching TRBD2. Trimming removed 7 bases from V and 0 bases from J; junction bases left unmatched: 18. The CDR3 has 19 amino acids. CDR1 is SGHAT, CDR2 FQNNGV, per germline.

In its sample, this clone was seen a few times. The chain recombines TRBV5-1 with TRBJ1-3; no definite D call. Germline-derived CDR1 and CDR2 are SGHRS and YFSETQ. V was cut by 4 bases and J by 6 bases, with 11 bases left in between. CDR3 length equals 13 residues. This chain's CDR3 is CASSLGSLNTIYF. CDR3 in DNA: TGCGCCAGCAGCCTAGGGTCGCTAAACACCATATATTTT.

The rearrangement uses TRBV2 and TRBJ2-7; 7 bases line up with TRBD1. Germline trimming cut 6 bases from V and 3 bases from J; bases unmatched to any gene: 8. Germline V gene sequence: CDR1 SNHLY, CDR2 FYNNEI. The CDR3 length is 14 residues. In DNA, the CDR3 is TGTGCCAGCAGCAACAGGGGATCGGGCTACGAGCAGTACTTC. Residues: CASSNRGSGYEQYF.

The chain links TRBV5-1 to TRBJ2-3; possible D gene TRBD1, 5 bases. Trimming stripped 4 bases from V and 5 bases from J, with 11 bases between. This CDR3 is 13 amino acids long. Germline values: CDR1 SGHRS, CDR2 YFSETQ. CDR3 sequence: CASSQTGLDTQYF. CDR3 sequence (DNA): TGCGCCAGCAGCCAAACAGGTTTAGATACGCAGTATTTT.

This clone was picked up a small number of times. This sequence joins TRBV25-1 and TRBJ2-2, with D unresolved. Trimming stripped 7 bases from V and 4 bases from J, with 10 bases between. The CDR3 sequence is 13 residues long. Germline CDR1 and CDR2: MGHDK and SYGVNS. The CDR3: CASNSIATGELFF. DNA for the CDR3: TGTGCCAGCAATTCTATTGCCACCGGGGAGCTGTTTTTT.

The chain links TRBV5-1 to TRBJ2-5; D remains unclear. Deletions cut 4 bases from V and 1 base from J, with 5 bases between. CDR1 and CDR2 from the germline V gene are SGHRS and YFSETQ. The CDR3 totals 12 residues. The DNA for the CDR3 is TGCGCCAGCAGCGCCGTCCAAGAGACCCAGTACTTC. This sequence encodes CASSAVQETQYF.

CDR3 DNA sequence: TGTGCCAGCAGCGTAGGAGAGGGGGCTCTGACTAGCGGATCCTACAATGAGCAGTTCTTC. Translating gives CASSVGEGALTSGSYNEQFF. The genes are TRBV9 and TRBJ2-1; 9 bases line up with TRBD2. J was trimmed by 1 base and V by 0 bases; bases with no gene match: 14. The CDR3 has 20 residues. The germline gives CDR1 SGDLS, CDR2 YYNGEE.

The chain links TRBV9 to TRBJ2-5; D is undetermined. Germline-derived CDR1 and CDR2 are SGDLS and YYNGEE. The CDR3 runs to 16 residues. Trimming removed 2 bases at V and 1 base at J, with 15 bases between. The CDR3 sequence is CASSVQAFSVQETQYF. The CDR3 DNA reads TGTGCCAGCAGCGTTCAGGCCTTCTCGGTCCAAGAGACCCAGTACTTC.

V and J are TRBV28 and TRBJ2-5, with TRBD2 matching over 10 bases. The V gene's germline CDR1 is MDHEN and CDR2 SYDVKM. The CDR3 is made up of 18 amino acids. The J segment lost 5 bases and the V segment lost 2 bases, leaving 14 bases of the junction unmatched. The CDR3 DNA sequence: TGTGCCAGCAGTTTAGGGCTAGCGGGAGCACGCGGGGGGGAGACCCAGTACTTC. Translation gives CASSLGLAGARGGETQYF.

In this sample, this clone turned up many times. The V gene is TRBV7-8, the J gene TRBJ2-5; a weak D match, TRBD2 (6 bases). This CDR3 is 15 amino acids long. V was pared by 5 bases and J by 4 bases, with 17 bases between. The germline CDR1 and CDR2 sequences are SGHVS and FQNEAQ. The CDR3 here is CASSGGTGLGETQYF. The DNA for the CDR3 is TGTGCCAGCAGCGGAGGGACTGGTCTCGGAGAGACCCAGTACTTC.

The CDR3 reads CASSSGSTNEKLFF. In nucleotides, the CDR3 is TGTGCCAGCAGTTCAGGGTCAACTAATGAAAAACTGTTTTTT. The rearrangement uses TRBV28 and TRBJ1-4; TRBD1 is a possible D gene (5 bases). This CDR3 has 14 amino acids. CDR1 MDHEN and CDR2 SYDVKM come from the germline V gene. V was shortened by 4 bases and J by 0 bases, with 6 bases between the two germline ends. Using reference TRBV28 and TRBJ1-4 for the parts outside the CDR3, the full variable domain is DVKVTQSSRYLVKRTGEKVFLECVQDMDHENMFWYRQDPGLGLRLIYFSYDVKMKEKGDIPEGYSVSREKKERFSLILESASTNQTSMYLCASSSGSTNEKLFFGSGTQLSVL.

V usage is TRBV30 and J usage is TRBJ1-3, with unresolved D. The germline V and J ends were trimmed by 2 bases and 4 bases, with 6 bases remaining between them. The germline V gene encodes CDR1 GTSNPN and CDR2 SVGIG (reference sequence). CDR3 length: 12 amino acids. CDR3 nucleotide sequence: TGTGCCTGGAGTCCGTGGGGAAACACCATATATTTT. This translates into CAWSPWGNTIYF.

This clone appeared a few times. V is TRBV7-6 and J is TRBJ2-3; the D is unclear. The V and J ends lost 1 base and 2 bases respectively, with 7 bases between them. CDR1 is SGHVS, CDR2 FNYEAQ, per germline. The CDR3 spans 14 residues. CDR3 bases: TGTGCCAGCAGCTTAGGCTTGGACACAGATACGCAGTATTTT. This codes for CASSLGLDTDTQYF.

The chain links TRBV18 to TRBJ2-3; D unclear. Germline loops: CDR1 KGHSH, CDR2 LQKENI. V was clipped by 6 bases and J by 0 bases, with 10 bases between them. The CDR3 has 14 residues. The CDR3 is CASSLISSTDTQYF. The CDR3 coding sequence is TGTGCCAGCTCTCTTATTTCCAGCACAGATACGCAGTATTTT.

This clone was seen only a few times. The CDR3 nucleotides read TGTGCCAGCAGTTTTTCTCGCAGGGATAACTATGGCTACACCTTC. Its protein product is CASSFSRRDNYGYTF. The chain uses TRBV27 and TRBJ1-2, with a tentative D call TRBD1 (5 bases). V was cut by 3 bases and J by 1 base, with 12 bases left in between. The germline V gene encodes CDR1 MNHEY and CDR2 SMNVEV (reference sequence). CDR3 length: 15 amino acids.

This rearrangement joins TRBV6-1 to TRBJ2-5; TRBD2 agrees at 8 bases. The V and J ends lost 7 bases and 1 base, in that order; junction bases with no gene match: 5. This CDR3 has 14 residues. Germline assignment: CDR1 MNHNS and CDR2 SASEGT. The CDR3 DNA reads as TGTGCCAGCATCTCCGGGAGGGCCCAAGAGACCCAGTACTTC. Its protein product is CASISGRAQETQYF.